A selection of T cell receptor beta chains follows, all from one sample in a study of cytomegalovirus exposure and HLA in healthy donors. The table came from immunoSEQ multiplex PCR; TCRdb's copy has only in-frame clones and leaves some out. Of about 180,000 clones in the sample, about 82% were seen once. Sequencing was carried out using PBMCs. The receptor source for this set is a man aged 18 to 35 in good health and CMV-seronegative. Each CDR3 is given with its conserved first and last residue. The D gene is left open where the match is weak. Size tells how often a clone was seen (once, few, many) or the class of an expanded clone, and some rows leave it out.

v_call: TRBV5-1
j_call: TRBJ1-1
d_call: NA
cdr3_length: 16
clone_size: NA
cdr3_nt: TGCGCCAGCAGCTCTAGGCCAGGGGCCCTGAACACTGAAGCTTTCTTT
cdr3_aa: CASSSRPGALNTEAFF

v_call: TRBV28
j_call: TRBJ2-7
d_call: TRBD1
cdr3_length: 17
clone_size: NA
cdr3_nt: TGTGCCAGCAGTTCACTAGGCTTTGGGACAGGGGATTGGGGGCAGTACTTC
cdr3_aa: CASSSLGFGTGDWGQYF

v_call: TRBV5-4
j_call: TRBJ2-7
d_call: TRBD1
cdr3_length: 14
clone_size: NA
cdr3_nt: TGTGCCAGCAGCATCGGGACAGGGGTAGGGGAGCAGTACTTC
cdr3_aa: CASSIGTGVGEQYF

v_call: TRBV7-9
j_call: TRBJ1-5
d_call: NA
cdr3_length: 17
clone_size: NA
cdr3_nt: TGTGCCAGCAGCTTAGGACAGCCTCTGACCCCCAATCAGCCCCAGCATTTT
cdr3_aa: CASSLGQPLTPNQPQHF

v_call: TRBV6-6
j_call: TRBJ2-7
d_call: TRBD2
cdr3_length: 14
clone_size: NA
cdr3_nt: TGTGCCAGCAGATCAACTAGCGGGGGGTACGAGCAGTACTTC
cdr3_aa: CASRSTSGGYEQYF

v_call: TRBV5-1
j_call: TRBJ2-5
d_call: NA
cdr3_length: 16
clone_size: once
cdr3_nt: TGCGCCAGCAGCTTGGGATCGGGGGCGCGGGAGGAGACCCAGTACTTC
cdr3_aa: CASSLGSGAREETQYF

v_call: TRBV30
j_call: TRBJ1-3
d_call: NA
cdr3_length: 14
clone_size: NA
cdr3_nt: TGTGCCTGGGGTACGGGGGTCTCTGGAAACACCATATATTTT
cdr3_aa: CAWGTGVSGNTIYF

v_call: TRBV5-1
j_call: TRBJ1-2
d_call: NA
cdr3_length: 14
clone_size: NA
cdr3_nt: TGCGCCAGCAGCTTAACAGACGGCTACTATGGCTACACCTTC
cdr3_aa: CASSLTDGYYGYTF

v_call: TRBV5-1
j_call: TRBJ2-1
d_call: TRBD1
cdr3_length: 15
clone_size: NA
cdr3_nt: TGCGCCAGCAGTGGGCCGGGACAGCCTGGTGATGAGCAGTTCTTC
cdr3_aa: CASSGPGQPGDEQFF

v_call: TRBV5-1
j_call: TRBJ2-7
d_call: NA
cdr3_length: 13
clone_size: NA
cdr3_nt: TGCGCCAGCAAGATCCCAGGGGCGTACGAGCAGTACTTC
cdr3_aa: CASKIPGAYEQYF

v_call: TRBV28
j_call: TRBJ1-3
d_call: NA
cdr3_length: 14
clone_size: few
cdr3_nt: TGTGCCAGCAGCCTCAGGGTAACTGGAAACACCATATATTTT
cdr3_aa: CASSLRVTGNTIYF

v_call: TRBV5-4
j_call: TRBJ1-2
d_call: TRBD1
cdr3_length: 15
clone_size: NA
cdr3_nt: TGTGCCAGCAGCTTAGGGACAGCCTCTTACTATGGCTACACCTTC
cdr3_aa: CASSLGTASYYGYTF

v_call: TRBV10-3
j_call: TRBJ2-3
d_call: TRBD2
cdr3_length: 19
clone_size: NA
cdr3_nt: TGTGCCATCAGTCCAGACCCCGGGACTAGCGGGACTGGCACAGATACGCAGTATTTT
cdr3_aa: CAISPDPGTSGTGTDTQYF

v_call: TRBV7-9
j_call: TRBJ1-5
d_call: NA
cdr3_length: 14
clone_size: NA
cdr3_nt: TGTGCCAGCAGCTTAGCTGGCCGAAATCAGCCCCAGCATTTT
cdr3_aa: CASSLAGRNQPQHF

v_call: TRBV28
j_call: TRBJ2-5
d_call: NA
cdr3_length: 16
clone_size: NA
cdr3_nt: TGTGCCAGCAGGGCTATGGCAGGGGTAGTGATCGAGACCCAGTACTTC
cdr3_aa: CASRAMAGVVIETQYF

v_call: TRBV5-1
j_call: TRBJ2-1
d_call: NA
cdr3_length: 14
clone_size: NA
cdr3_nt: TGCGCCAGCAGCACGGACATCTCCTACAATGAGCAGTTCTTC
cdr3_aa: CASSTDISYNEQFF

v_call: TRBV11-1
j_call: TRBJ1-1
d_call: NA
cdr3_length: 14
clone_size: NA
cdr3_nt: TGTGCCAGCAGCTCGACGGAGAGGAACACTGAAGCTTTCTTT
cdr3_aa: CASSSTERNTEAFF

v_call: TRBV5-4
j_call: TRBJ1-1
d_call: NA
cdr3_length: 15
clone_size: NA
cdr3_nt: TGTGCCAGCAGCTTAGACCCTAGGGGATACGATGAAGCTTTCTTT
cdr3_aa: CASSLDPRGYDEAFF

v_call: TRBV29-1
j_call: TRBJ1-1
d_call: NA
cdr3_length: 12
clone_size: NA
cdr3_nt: TGCAGCGGGAGGAGGGCGAACACTGAAGCTTTCTTT
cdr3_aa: CSGRRANTEAFF

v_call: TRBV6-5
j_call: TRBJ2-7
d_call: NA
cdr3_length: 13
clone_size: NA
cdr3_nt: TGTGCCAGCACTCGCTTCGCGGGTTCCGAGCAGTACTTC
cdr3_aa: CASTRFAGSEQYF

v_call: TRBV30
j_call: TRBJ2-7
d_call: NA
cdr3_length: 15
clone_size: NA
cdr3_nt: TGTGCCTGGGAAAGGGCGGTCACAGGCGGCTACGAGCAGTACTTC
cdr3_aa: CAWERAVTGGYEQYF

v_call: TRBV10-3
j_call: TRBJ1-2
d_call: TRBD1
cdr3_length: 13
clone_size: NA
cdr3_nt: TGTGCCATCGGGAAACAGGGGGACGATGGCTACACCTTC
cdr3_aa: CAIGKQGDDGYTF

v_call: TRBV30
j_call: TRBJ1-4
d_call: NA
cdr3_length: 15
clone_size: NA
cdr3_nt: TGTGCCTGGAGTGGCGGGATCGGGGCTAATGAAAAACTGTTTTTT
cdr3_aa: CAWSGGIGANEKLFF

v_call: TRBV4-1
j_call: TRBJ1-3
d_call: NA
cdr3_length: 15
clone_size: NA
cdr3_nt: TGCGCCAGCAGCCAAGATACCGGCTCTGGAAACACCATATATTTT
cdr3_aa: CASSQDTGSGNTIYF

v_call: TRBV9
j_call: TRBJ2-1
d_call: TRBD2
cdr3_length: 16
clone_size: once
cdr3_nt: TGTGCCAGCAGCGTAGGTGGCGGGGGGCCCTACAATGAGCAGTTCTTC
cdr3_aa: CASSVGGGGPYNEQFF

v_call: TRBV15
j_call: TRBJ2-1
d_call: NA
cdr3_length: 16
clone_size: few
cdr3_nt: TGTGCCACCTCCTATAAGCGGCAGAGCTCCTACAATGAGCAGTTCTTC
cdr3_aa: CATSYKRQSSYNEQFF

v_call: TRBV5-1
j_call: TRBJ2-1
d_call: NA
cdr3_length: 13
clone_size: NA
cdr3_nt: TGCGCCAGCAGCTTGTACATAGGCGGCGGGCAGTTCTTC
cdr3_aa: CASSLYIGGGQFF

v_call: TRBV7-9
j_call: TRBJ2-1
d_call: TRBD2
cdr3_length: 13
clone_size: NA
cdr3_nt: TGTGCCAGCAGCTTTTCGGGGGGAAATGAGCAGTTCTTC
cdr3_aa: CASSFSGGNEQFF

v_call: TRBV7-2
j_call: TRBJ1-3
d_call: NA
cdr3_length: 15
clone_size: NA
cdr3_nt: TGTGCCAGCAGCTTAGACAGGAACTGGGGAAACACCATATATTTT
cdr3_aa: CASSLDRNWGNTIYF

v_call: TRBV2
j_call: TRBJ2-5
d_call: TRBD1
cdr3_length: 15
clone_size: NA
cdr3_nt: TGTGCCAGCAGCCCTACCGGACAGGGACAAGAGACCCAGTACTTC
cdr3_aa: CASSPTGQGQETQYF